Following are 19 T cell receptor beta chains from one sample sequenced in a study of cytomegalovirus exposure and HLA in healthy donors. PCR used 60 Vbeta primers and 13 Jbeta primers. This table comes from immunoSEQ multiplex PCR, and its TCRdb copy is limited to in-frame clones, with some not included. The data hold 200,000 or so clones, with roughly 80% observed a single time. The material sequenced was PBMCs. The receptors originated from a young man in good health and CMV-seronegative.

This clone was recorded a few times. The chain is built from TRBV15 and TRBJ2-7; TRBD1 might be the D (6 bases). Per the germline V gene, CDR1 is LNHNV and CDR2 is YYDKDF (reference sequence). This CDR3 comprises 15 residues. The ends were cut back, 0 bases at V and 1 base at J, with 10 bases in the middle. CDR3 bases: TGTGCCACCAGCAGAGAGGGGGCGGCTTCCTACGAGCAGTACTTC. Its translation: CATSREGAASYEQYF.

The chain links TRBV29-1 to TRBJ2-3, with D unresolved. Trimming removed 3 bases from V and 4 bases from J, with 11 bases in between. Germline-derived CDR1 and CDR2 are SQVTM and ANQGSEA. The CDR3 runs 13 residues. The CDR3 loop reads CSVESKPADTQYF. The CDR3 DNA sequence: TGCAGCGTTGAGAGCAAGCCGGCAGATACGCAGTATTTT.

CDR3: CASSLLGAYEQYF. The CDR3 DNA reads as TGTGCCAGCAGCCTCCTGGGAGCCTACGAGCAGTACTTC. J is TRBJ2-7 and V is TRBV7-9; a possible D gene is TRBD2 (5 bases). Trimming removed 5 bases from V and 2 bases from J, with 10 bases in between. The germline V gene has CDR1 SEHNR and CDR2 FQNEAQ (reference sequence). The CDR3 has 13 amino acids.

The chain couples TRBV4-3 to TRBJ2-2, with D maybe TRBD2 (6 bases). Trimming removed 4 bases from V and 0 bases from J, with 6 bases in between. This CDR3 has 14 residues. The germline gives CDR1 LGHNA, CDR2 YSLEER. Written as DNA, the CDR3 is TGCGCCAGCAGCCGGGGGGCGAACACCGGGGAGCTGTTTTTT. Residues: CASSRGANTGELFF.

The rearrangement joins TRBV7-2 to TRBJ1-5; D gene unclear. In germline, CDR1 is SGHTA, CDR2 FQGNSA. The V gene lost 4 bases and the J gene lost 6 bases, with 16 bases spanning the gap. CDR3 length: 15 amino acids. As DNA, the CDR3 is TGTGCCAGCAGCTGGATGCACTTTGGCGGTCAGCCCCAGCATTTT. Amino acid sequence: CASSWMHFGGQPQHF.

The chain carries TRBV5-1 and TRBJ2-3; 7 bases line up with TRBD2. Germline CDR1 SGHRS, CDR2 YFSETQ. The junction had 10 bases not matched to a gene; V was cut back by 1 base and J by 2 bases. The CDR3 contains 17 residues. DNA for the CDR3: TGCGCCAGCAGCTTGACCCCCAACGGGGGGACCACAGATACGCAGTATTTT. Encoded protein: CASSLTPNGGTTDTQYF.

The chain combines TRBV4-3 with TRBJ2-2, with D tentatively TRBD1 (6 bases). V dropped 0 bases and J dropped 1 base, with 6 bases sitting between them. Germline V gene data show CDR1 as LGHNA and CDR2 as YSLEER. There are 15 residues in the CDR3. CDR3 sequence (DNA): TGCGCCAGCAGCCAAGAGGGACAGAACACCGGGGAGCTGTTTTTT. This gives the protein CASSQEGQNTGELFF.

V and J are TRBV5-1 and TRBJ2-2; 8 nucleotides line up with TRBD1. The CDR3 is made up of 12 amino acids. V trimming: 7 bases; J trimming: 6 bases; junction bases outside the gene matches: 2. Germline V lookup: CDR1 SGHRS, CDR2 YFSETQ. CDR3 residues: CASQGAAGELFF. DNA of the CDR3: TGCGCCAGCCAGGGGGCCGCCGGGGAGCTGTTTTTT.

The genes are TRBV7-2 and TRBJ2-2; D uncertain. The V and J ends lost 1 base and 1 base respectively, with 4 bases between them. This CDR3 has 14 residues. CDR1 and CDR2 from the germline V gene are SGHTA and FQGNSA. CDR3 bases: TGTGCCAGCAGCTTAGGTCAGAACACCGGGGAGCTGTTTTTT. This translates into CASSLGQNTGELFF.

This clone was detected a few times. The chain recombines TRBV6-5 with TRBJ1-6, with D tentatively TRBD1 (5 bases). V was trimmed by 4 bases and J by 10 bases, leaving 17 bases between them. Per germline, CDR1 MNHEY and CDR2 SVGAGI. The CDR3 length is 15 residues. Written as DNA, the CDR3 is TGTGCCAGCAGTTCCACAGGCGTGGGGAACTCACCCCTCCACTTT. Translated, it gives CASSSTGVGNSPLHF.

V is TRBV21-1 and J is TRBJ2-7; TRBD2, as called in the table, went unchecked against the DNA. TRBV21-1 is termed a pseudogene. This CDR3 region has 15 residues. The CDR3 loop is CASSNLSGNPYEQYF. The CDR3 region has the DNA TGTGCCAGCAGCAACTTATCGGGTAACCCTTACGAGCAGTACTTC.

This clone was counted a single time. CDR3 sequence: CASSRTGGSYEQYF. The CDR3 DNA reads TGTGCCAGCAGCAGAACAGGGGGCTCCTACGAGCAGTACTTC. The chain carries TRBV25-1 and TRBJ2-7; the match to TRBD1 covers 8 bases. The CDR3 loop spans 14 amino acids. J was trimmed by 0 bases and V by 6 bases; bases with no gene match: 4. CDR1 is MGHDK and CDR2 is SYGVNS in the germline V gene.

This sequence joins TRBV7-3 and TRBJ2-3, with 7 nucleotides matching TRBD2. The CDR3 covers 15 residues. Germline V gives CDR1 SGHTA, CDR2 FQGTGA. The J segment lost 0 bases and the V segment lost 4 bases, leaving 4 bases of the junction unmatched. In nucleotides, the CDR3 is TGTGCCAGCAGCTGGGAGGGCACTAGCACAGATACGCAGTATTTT. As protein: CASSWEGTSTDTQYF.

The genes are TRBV29-1 and TRBJ2-3, with TRBD2 identical over 13 bases. CDR1 and CDR2 from the germline V gene are SQVTM and ANQGSEA. With V trimmed by 4 bases and J by 4 bases, 5 bases remained unmatched. This CDR3 contains 15 residues. CDR3: CSVAGTSGDPDTQYF. Here the CDR3 DNA reads TGCAGCGTTGCGGGGACTAGCGGGGACCCAGATACGCAGTATTTT.

The chain carries TRBV4-1 and TRBJ2-7; maybe TRBD1 (6 bases). The ends were cut back, 8 bases at V and 0 bases at J, with 11 bases in the middle. CDR1 and CDR2 from the germline V gene are MGHRA and YSYEKL. The CDR3 sequence is 13 residues long. DNA for the CDR3: TGCGCCAGCGGGCAGGGGATCTCCTACGAGCAGTACTTC. It translates to CASGQGISYEQYF.

The rearrangement links TRBV6-5 to TRBJ2-6, with D maybe TRBD2 (6 bases). V gave up 0 bases and J gave up 12 bases, with 12 bases separating them. Germline CDR1 reads MNHEY; CDR2 reads SVGAGI. There are 14 residues in the CDR3. The CDR3 bases are TGTGCCAGCAGTTACTCGACTGCTAGCGCCGTCCTGACTTTC. It is translated as CASSYSTASAVLTF.

V and J are TRBV4-1 and TRBJ2-1; the match to TRBD1 covers 10 bases. The CDR3 has 15 amino acids. Germline values: CDR1 MGHRA, CDR2 YSYEKL. V trimming: 10 bases; J trimming: 4 bases; junction bases outside the gene matches: 10. The CDR3 is CAISAGTGAYNEQFF. In DNA form, the CDR3 reads TGCGCCATTTCCGCAGGGACAGGGGCTTACAATGAGCAGTTCTTC.

This clone occurred a few times. The chain joins TRBV29-1 to TRBJ1-1; maybe TRBD1 (5 bases). Trimming left V 8 bases short and J 7 bases short, with 23 bases between. The CDR3 is 14 amino acids. CDR1 and CDR2 from the germline V gene are SQVTM and ANQGSEA. The CDR3 DNA reads TGCAGCACCATCCGGTGGCAGGGATCAAATGAAGCTTTCTTT. This codes for CSTIRWQGSNEAFF.

The V and J genes are TRBV19 and TRBJ2-1, with TRBD2 matching over 12 bases. The CDR3 runs to 15 residues. CDR1 is LNHDA and CDR2 is SQIVND in the germline V gene (reference sequence). V was clipped by 5 bases and J by 10 bases; unmatched bases: 9. The CDR3 here is CASSVLAGGSGEQFF. The CDR3 DNA reads TGTGCCAGTAGTGTACTAGCGGGGGGCTCCGGGGAGCAGTTCTTC.